These T cell receptor beta chains were read from a single sample in a study of shared clonotypes between healthy human individuals. Only in-frame clones appear in the TCRdb table, and some are missing; sequencing was by immunoSEQ multiplex PCR. The sample records over a million clones, 75% to 85% being singletons. Sequencing was performed on memory CD4+ T cells from PBMCs. These receptors originate from a young man in good health. Some clones in this sample may be carry-over from other donors' samples. Each CDR3 is given with its conserved first and last residue. The order of the fields is J gene, V gene, D gene, clone size, CDR3 DNA, CDR3 protein. The D gene is left open where the match is weak. Clone sizes are given selectively: once, few, many, or a class where the clone is expanded.

>TRBJ2-3|TRBV27|TRBD2|.
TGTGCCAGCAGTCCGGGGAGGGCCAACACAGATACGCAGTATTTT
CASSPGRANTDTQYF
>TRBJ2-1|TRBV2|TRBD2|many
TGTGCCAGCAGTGGAATTCCAGCGGGAGAGCAGTTCTTC
CASSGIPAGEQFF
>TRBJ2-5|TRBV10-1|TRBD2|.
TGCGCCAGCGCCCGCGGCGGGACTAGAGAAGAGACCCAGTACTTC
CASARGGTREETQYF
>TRBJ2-5|TRBV5-6|TRBD2|.
TGTGCCAGCAGCCCGCGACTAGCGGGAGGCCAAGAGACCCAGTACTTC
CASSPRLAGGQETQYF
>TRBJ2-1|TRBV7-8|.|.
TGTGCCAGCAGCTCCGAGGCCGGCATCTACAATGAGCAGTTCTTC
CASSSEAGIYNEQFF
>TRBJ2-7|TRBV5-4|TRBD2|.
TGCGCCAGCAGCCCCCAGCGGGAGGGGGACTCCTACGAGCAGTACTTC
CASSPQREGDSYEQYF
>TRBJ2-2|TRBV5-4|.|.
TGTGCCAGCAGCCTAACGTCCACCGGGGAGCTGTTTTTT
CASSLTSTGELFF
>TRBJ2-5|TRBV15|TRBD2|.
TGTGCCACCAGCAGAGATCTTGGGACTAGCCGATACCAAGAGACCCAGTACTTC
CATSRDLGTSRYQETQYF
>TRBJ2-5|TRBV11-3|TRBD1|.
TGTGCCAGCAGCTCCAGGTCAGGGGGACGGGAGACCCAGTACTTC
CASSSRSGGRETQYF
>TRBJ1-1|TRBV6-6|TRBD1|.
TGTGCCAGCAGACGGGGACAGGGGGCGGAAGCTTTCTTT
CASRRGQGAEAFF
>TRBJ1-4|TRBV28|TRBD1|.
TGTGCCAGCAGCCCGACAGGGCGATCTGAAAAACTGTTTTTT
CASSPTGRSEKLFF
>TRBJ2-3|TRBV5-4|.|.
TGTGCCAGCAGCACCGGACAGCTCACAGATACGCAGTATTTT
CASSTGQLTDTQYF
>TRBJ1-1|TRBV28|.|.
TGTGCCAGCAGTCGCCCCGGGAAAGATAGGGCTGAAGCTTTCTTT
CASSRPGKDRAEAFF
>TRBJ1-5|TRBV28|.|many
TGTGCCAGCAGTTTACCCCGGGCCCGGGGAGGCAATCAGCCCCAGCATTTT
CASSLPRARGGNQPQHF
>TRBJ2-1|TRBV4-3|TRBD1|.
TGCGCCAGCAGCCAAGAATTAGGACAGGGGAATCGGGGGCAGTTCTTC
CASSQELGQGNRGQFF
>TRBJ2-2|TRBV9|TRBD1|.
TGTGCCAGCAGCGTACGGGACAGGCCTAGGGGCGGGGAGCTGTTTTTT
CASSVRDRPRGGELFF
>TRBJ1-2|TRBV5-1|.|.
TGCGCCAGCAGCTTGTCGGTCGGTCTTAACTATGGCTACACCTTC
CASSLSVGLNYGYTF
>TRBJ1-1|TRBV10-3|TRBD1|once
TGTGCCATCAGTTCTACGGGACAGGGGACGAACACTGAAGCTTTCTTT
CAISSTGQGTNTEAFF
>TRBJ2-7|TRBV5-1|TRBD2|.
TGCGCCAGCAGGAAAGGACTAGCGGGACCCTACGAGCAGTACTTC
CASRKGLAGPYEQYF
>TRBJ1-2|TRBV6-6|.|.
TGTGCCAGCACCTTGGACAGCCTCTATGGCTACACCTTC
CASTLDSLYGYTF
>TRBJ2-1|TRBV27|.|.
TGTGCCAGCAGTTTACTCGCGTTAGGAAATGAGCAGTTCTTC
CASSLLALGNEQFF
>TRBJ2-1|TRBV11-3|TRBD2|.
TGTGCCAGCAGCTTAGGACCAGCGGGAGTGTACGAGCAGTTCTTC
CASSLGPAGVYEQFF
>TRBJ1-4|TRBV2|.|.
TGTGCCAGCAGTGAAGCGAAGGTCGGCGGAACTAATGAAAAACTGTTTTTT
CASSEAKVGGTNEKLFF
>TRBJ1-5|TRBV7-2|.|once
TGTGCCAGCAGCTCGCCCCAACAGGATCAGCCCCAGCATTTT
CASSSPQQDQPQHF
>TRBJ2-2|TRBV10-3|.|many
TGTGCCATCAGTGAGTCGGGGCGGCCTTTACTTATAATGGGCACCGGGGAGCTGTTTTTT
CAISESGRPLLIMGTGELFF
>TRBJ2-4|TRBV28|TRBD1|.
TGTGCCAGCAGTTTATCGACAGGGGGCAACATTCAGTACTTC
CASSLSTGGNIQYF
>TRBJ1-1|TRBV27|.|.
TGTGCCAGCAGATCGAGTTTCCCCGCAGGGCCAGCTTTCTTT
CASRSSFPAGPAFF